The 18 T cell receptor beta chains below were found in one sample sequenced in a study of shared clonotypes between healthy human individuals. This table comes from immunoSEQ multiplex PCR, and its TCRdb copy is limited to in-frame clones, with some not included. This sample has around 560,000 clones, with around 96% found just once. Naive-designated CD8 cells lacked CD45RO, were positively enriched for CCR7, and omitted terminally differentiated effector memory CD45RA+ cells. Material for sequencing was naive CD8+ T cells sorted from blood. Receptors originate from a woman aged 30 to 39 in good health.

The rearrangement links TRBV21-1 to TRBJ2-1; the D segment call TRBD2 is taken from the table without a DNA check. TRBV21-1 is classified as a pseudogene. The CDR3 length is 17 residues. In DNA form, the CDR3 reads TGTGCCAGCAGCCGACTAGCGGGAGGGATGGACTACAATGAGCAGTTCTTC. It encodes CASSRLAGGMDYNEQFF.

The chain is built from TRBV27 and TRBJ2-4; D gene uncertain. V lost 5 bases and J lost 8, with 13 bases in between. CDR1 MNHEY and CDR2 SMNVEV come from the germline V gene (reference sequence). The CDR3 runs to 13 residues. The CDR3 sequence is CASSPNLGDIQYF. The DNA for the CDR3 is TGTGCCAGCAGTCCCAATCTAGGAGACATTCAGTACTTC.

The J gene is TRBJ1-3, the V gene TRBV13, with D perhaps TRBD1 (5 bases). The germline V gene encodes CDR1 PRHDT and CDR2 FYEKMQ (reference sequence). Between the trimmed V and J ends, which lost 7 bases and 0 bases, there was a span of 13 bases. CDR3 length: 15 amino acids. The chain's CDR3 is CASTLGRSSGNTIYF. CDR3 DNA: TGTGCCAGCACCTTGGGACGGAGCTCTGGAAACACCATATATTTT.

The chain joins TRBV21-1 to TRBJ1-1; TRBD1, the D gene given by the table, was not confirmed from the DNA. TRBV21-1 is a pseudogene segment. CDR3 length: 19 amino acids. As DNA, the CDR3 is TGTGCCAGCAGCAAAGCGCTTTTATCAACAGTATCAGGGGACACTGAAGCTTTCTTT. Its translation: CASSKALLSTVSGDTEAFF.

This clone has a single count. This CDR3 is CASSLLTNTDTQYF. The CDR3, as DNA: TGTGCCAGCAGCTTACTGACGAACACAGATACGCAGTATTTT. The chain uses TRBV7-8 and TRBJ2-3; D uncertain. Trimming removed 2 bases from V and 2 bases from J, with 8 bases in between. Looked up from germline, CDR1 is SGHVS and CDR2 is FQNEAQ. The length of the CDR3 is 14 residues.

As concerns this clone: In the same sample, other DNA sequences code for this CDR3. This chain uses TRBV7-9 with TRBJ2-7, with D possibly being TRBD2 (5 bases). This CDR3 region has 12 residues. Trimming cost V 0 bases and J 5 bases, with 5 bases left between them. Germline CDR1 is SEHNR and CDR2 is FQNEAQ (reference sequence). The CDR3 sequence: CASSLAGDEQYF. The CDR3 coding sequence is TGTGCCAGCAGCTTAGCCGGGGACGAGCAGTACTTC.

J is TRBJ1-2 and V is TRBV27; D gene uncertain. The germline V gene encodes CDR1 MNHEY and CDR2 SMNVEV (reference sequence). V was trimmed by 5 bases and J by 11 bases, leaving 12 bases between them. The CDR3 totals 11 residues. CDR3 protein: CASSDRNTYTF. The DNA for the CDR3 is TGTGCCAGCAGTGACCGGAACACGTACACCTTC.

This chain's CDR3 is CASGSPGLYEQYF. The CDR3 DNA follows: TGCGCCAGCGGGAGTCCGGGGCTCTACGAGCAGTACTTC. The chain carries TRBV5-1 and TRBJ2-7; D tentatively fits TRBD1 or TRBD2 (5 bases each). The germline CDR1 and CDR2 sequences are SGHRS and YFSETQ. The CDR3 covers 13 residues. The germline V and J ends were trimmed by 7 bases and 3 bases, with 14 bases remaining between them.

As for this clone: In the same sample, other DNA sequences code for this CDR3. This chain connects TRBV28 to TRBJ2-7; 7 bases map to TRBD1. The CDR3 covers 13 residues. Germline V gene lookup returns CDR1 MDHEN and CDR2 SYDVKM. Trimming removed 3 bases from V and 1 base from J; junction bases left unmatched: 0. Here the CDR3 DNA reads TGTGCCAGCAGTTTGGGACAGTCCTACGAGCAGTACTTC. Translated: CASSLGQSYEQYF.

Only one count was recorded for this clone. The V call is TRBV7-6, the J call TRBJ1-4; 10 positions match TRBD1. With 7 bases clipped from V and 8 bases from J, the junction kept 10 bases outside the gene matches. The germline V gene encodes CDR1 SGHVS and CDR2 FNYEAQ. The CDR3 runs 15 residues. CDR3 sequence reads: CASTPLGTGEEKLFF. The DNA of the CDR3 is TGTGCCAGCACCCCCCTCGGGACAGGGGAGGAAAAACTGTTTTTT.

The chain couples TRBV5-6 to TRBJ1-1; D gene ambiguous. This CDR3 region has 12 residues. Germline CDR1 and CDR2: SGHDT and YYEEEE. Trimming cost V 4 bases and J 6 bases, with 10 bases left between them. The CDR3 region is CASSPRSAEAFF. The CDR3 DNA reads TGTGCCAGCAGCCCTCGTTCCGCTGAAGCTTTCTTT.

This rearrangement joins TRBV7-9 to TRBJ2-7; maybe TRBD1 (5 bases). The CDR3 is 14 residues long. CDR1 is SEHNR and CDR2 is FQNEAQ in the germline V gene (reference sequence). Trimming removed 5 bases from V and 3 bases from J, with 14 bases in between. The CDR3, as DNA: TGTGCCAGCAGCGCCCAACTTCAGGGCTACGAGCAGTACTTC. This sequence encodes CASSAQLQGYEQYF.

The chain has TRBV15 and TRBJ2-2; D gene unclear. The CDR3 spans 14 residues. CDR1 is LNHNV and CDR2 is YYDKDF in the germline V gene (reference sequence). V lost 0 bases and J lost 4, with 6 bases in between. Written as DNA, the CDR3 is TGTGCCACCAGCAGAGATCTCGGCACCGGGGAGCTGTTTTTT. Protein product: CATSRDLGTGELFF.

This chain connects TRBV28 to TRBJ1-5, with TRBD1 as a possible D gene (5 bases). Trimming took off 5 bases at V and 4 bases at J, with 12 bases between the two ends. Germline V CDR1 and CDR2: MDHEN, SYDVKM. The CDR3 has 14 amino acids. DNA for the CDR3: TGTGCCAGCAGTGAAGGGACGGGTAATCAGCCCCAGCATTTT. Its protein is CASSEGTGNQPQHF.

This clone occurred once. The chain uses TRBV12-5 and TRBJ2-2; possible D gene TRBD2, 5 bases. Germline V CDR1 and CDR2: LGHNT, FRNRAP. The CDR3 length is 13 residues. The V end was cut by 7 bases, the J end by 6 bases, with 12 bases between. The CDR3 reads CASASEEAGELFF. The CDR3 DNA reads TGTGCTAGTGCCTCGGAGGAGGCCGGGGAGCTGTTTTTT. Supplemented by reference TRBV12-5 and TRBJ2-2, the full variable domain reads DARVTQTPRHKVTEMGQEVTMRCQPILGHNTVFWYRQTMMQGLELLAYFRNRAPLDDSGMPKDRFSAEMPDATLATLKIQPSEPRDSAVYFCASASEEAGELFFGEGSRLTVL.

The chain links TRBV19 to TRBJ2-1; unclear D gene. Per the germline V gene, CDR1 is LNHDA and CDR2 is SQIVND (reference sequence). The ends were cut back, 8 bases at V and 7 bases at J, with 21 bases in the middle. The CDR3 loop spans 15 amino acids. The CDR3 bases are TGTGCCAGTCGGTACTGGGGATCGAAGTTGAATGAGCAGTTCTTC. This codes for CASRYWGSKLNEQFF.

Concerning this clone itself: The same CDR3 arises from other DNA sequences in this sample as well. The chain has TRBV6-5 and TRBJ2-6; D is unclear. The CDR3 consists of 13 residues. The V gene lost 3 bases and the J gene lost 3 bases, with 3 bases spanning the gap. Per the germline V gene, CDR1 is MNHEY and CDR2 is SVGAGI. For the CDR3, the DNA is TGTGCCAGCAGTTATAGTGGGGCCAACGTCCTGACTTTC. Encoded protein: CASSYSGANVLTF.

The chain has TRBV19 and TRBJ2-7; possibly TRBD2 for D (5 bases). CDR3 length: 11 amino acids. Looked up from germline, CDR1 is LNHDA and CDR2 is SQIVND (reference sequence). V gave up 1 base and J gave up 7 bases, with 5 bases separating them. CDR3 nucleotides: TGTGCCAGTAGTATAGGCGGGGAGCAGTACTTC. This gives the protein CASSIGGEQYF.